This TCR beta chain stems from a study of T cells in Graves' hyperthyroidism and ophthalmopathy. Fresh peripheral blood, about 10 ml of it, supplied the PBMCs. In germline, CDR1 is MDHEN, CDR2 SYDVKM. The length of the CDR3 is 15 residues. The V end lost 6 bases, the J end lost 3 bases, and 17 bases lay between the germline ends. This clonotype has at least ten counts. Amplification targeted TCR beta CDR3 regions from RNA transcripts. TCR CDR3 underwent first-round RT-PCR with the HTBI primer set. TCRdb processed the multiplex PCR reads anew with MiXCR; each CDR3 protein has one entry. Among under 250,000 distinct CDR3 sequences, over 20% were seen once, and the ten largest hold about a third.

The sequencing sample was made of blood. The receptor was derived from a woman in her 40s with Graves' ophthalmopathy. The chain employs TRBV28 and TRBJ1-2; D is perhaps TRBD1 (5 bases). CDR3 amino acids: CASRSQVAGDYGYTF. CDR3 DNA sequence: TGTGCCAGCAGGTCACAGGTCGCGGGGGACTATGGCTACACCTTC.